Below are 28 T cell receptor beta chains sequenced from a single sample in a study of cytomegalovirus exposure and HLA in healthy donors. The repertoire was sequenced with immunoSEQ multiplex PCR; TCRdb's copy has only in-frame clones and lacks some. The data contain about 110,000 clones, approximately 90% of them singletons. Material: PBMCs. The receptor source for this set is a woman aged 18-30 years in good health and CMV-seropositive.

V is TRBV28 and J is TRBJ2-5, with D possibly being TRBD1 (6 bases). CDR3 size: 14 residues. Trimming shortened V by 6 bases and J by 4 bases, and 15 bases separated the two germline ends. The germline gives CDR1 MDHEN, CDR2 SYDVKM. The CDR3 region has the DNA TGTGCCAGCAGAAACGACAGGTCGGCAGAGACCCAGTACTTC. Residues: CASRNDRSAETQYF.

The V and J genes are TRBV19 and TRBJ1-5; tentatively, D is TRBD1 (5 bases). This CDR3 spans 18 amino acids. CDR1 and CDR2 (germline): LNHDA, SQIVND (reference sequence). V was clipped by 6 bases and J by 0 bases, with 21 bases between them. The CDR3 DNA is TGTGCCAGTAGAGGCAGGGCAGTTGCCCAGTTTAGCAATCAGCCCCAGCATTTT. Translating gives CASRGRAVAQFSNQPQHF. The full variable domain, completed using reference TRBV19 and TRBJ1-5, is DGGITQSPKYLFRKEGQNVTLSCEQNLNHDAMYWYRQDPGQGLRLIYYSQIVNDFQKGDIAEGYSVSREKKESFPLTVTSAQKNPTAFYLCASRGRAVAQFSNQPQHFGDGTRLSIL.

V and J are TRBV19 and TRBJ2-7, with D possibly TRBD2 on 6 matching bases. The CDR3 length is 14 residues. CDR1 is LNHDA, CDR2 SQIVND, per germline (reference sequence). The germline V and J ends were trimmed by 5 bases and 1 base, with 12 bases remaining between them. The CDR3 loop is CASSSGRESYEQYV. For the CDR3, the DNA is TGTGCCAGTAGTTCCGGCCGGGAGTCCTACGAGCAGTACGTC.

The chain is built from TRBV27 and TRBJ2-7, with D possibly TRBD1 on 5 matching bases. The CDR3 is made up of 14 amino acids. Deletions cut 2 bases from V and 5 bases from J, with 13 bases between. Germline V gives CDR1 MNHEY, CDR2 SMNVEV (reference sequence). Here the CDR3 reads CASSLDGVGDEQYF. The CDR3 coding sequence is TGTGCCAGCAGTTTAGACGGCGTAGGGGACGAGCAGTACTTC.

The V and J genes are TRBV28 and TRBJ2-5, with 8 bases that match TRBD2. The germline V gene encodes CDR1 MDHEN and CDR2 SYDVKM. The CDR3 has 13 residues. With 7 bases clipped from V and 4 bases from J, the junction kept 5 bases outside the gene matches. CDR3 amino acids: CASTTGGRETQYF. The CDR3 coding sequence is TGTGCCAGCACTACGGGGGGGCGAGAGACCCAGTACTTC.

The chain is built from TRBV6-1 and TRBJ2-7, with a possible D match to TRBD2 (6 bases). Trimming stripped 3 bases from V and 1 base from J, with 7 bases between. CDR3 size: 13 residues. Looked up from germline, CDR1 is MNHNS and CDR2 is SASEGT. The chain's CDR3 is CASSEGLSYEQYV. The CDR3 DNA sequence: TGTGCCAGCAGTGAGGGACTGTCCTACGAGCAGTACGTC.

This clone was seen only a few times. The chain joins TRBV11-2 to TRBJ2-4; a possible D gene is TRBD1 (5 bases). The CDR3 consists of 14 residues. Germline V gives CDR1 SGHAT, CDR2 FQNNGV. The V gene lost 0 bases and the J gene lost 9 bases, with 12 bases spanning the gap. This CDR3 is CASSLDAGRSIQYF. DNA for the CDR3: TGTGCCAGCAGCTTAGATGCAGGGCGGTCCATTCAGTACTTC.

The chain couples TRBV2 to TRBJ1-5, with TRBD1 matching over 8 bases. V lost 5 bases and J lost 4; bases outside the gene matches: 1. Germline lookup yields CDR1 SNHLY and CDR2 FYNNEI. This CDR3 comprises 13 residues. CDR3 coding DNA: TGTGCCAGCAGTCAGGGGGCGAATCAGCCCCAGCATTTT. It codes for CASSQGANQPQHF.

The CDR3 is CATSRSGGPYNEQFF. As DNA, the CDR3 is TGTGCCACCAGCAGGAGCGGGGGGCCTTACAATGAGCAGTTCTTC. The chain carries TRBV15 and TRBJ2-1, with 9 nucleotides matching TRBD2. V gave up 3 bases and J gave up 4 bases; unmatched junction bases: 4. This CDR3 is 15 amino acids long. Germline V gene data show CDR1 as LNHNV and CDR2 as YYDKDF (reference sequence).

The chain employs TRBV4-1 and TRBJ2-2, with D hard to call. From germline, CDR1 is MGHRA and CDR2 YSYEKL. V lost 2 bases to trimming and J lost 1 base, with 2 bases between them. This CDR3 is 13 amino acids long. The CDR3 nucleotides are TGCGCCAGCAGCCAACTGAACACCGGGGAGCTGTTTTTT. It specifies CASSQLNTGELFF.

CDR3 amino acids: CASSLTRGGTGFNSPLHF. In nucleotides, the CDR3 is TGTGCCAGCAGCTTAACTAGAGGAGGGACAGGGTTTAATTCACCCCTCCACTTT. This sequence joins TRBV7-9 and TRBJ1-6, with 9 positions matching TRBD1. There are 18 residues in the CDR3. The V gene end was trimmed by 2 bases and the J gene end by 6 bases; junction bases not matched to a gene: 11. CDR1 and CDR2 from the germline V gene are SEHNR and FQNEAQ (reference sequence).

J is TRBJ1-1 and V is TRBV7-2; weak D call: TRBD1 (6 bases). Germline values: CDR1 SGHTA, CDR2 FQGNSA. Trimming took 5 bases from V and 3 from J, leaving 19 bases between them. The CDR3 extends over 16 amino acids. CDR3 coding DNA: TGTGCCAGCAGCCCACAGGGACCGTCACCGTACACTGAAGCTTTCTTT. Translation gives CASSPQGPSPYTEAFF. Combining the CDR3 with reference TRBV7-2 and TRBJ1-1 gives the whole variable domain GAGVSQSPSNKVTEKGKDVELRCDPISGHTALYWYRQSLGQGLEFLIYFQGNSAPDKSGLPSDRFSAERTGGSVSTLTIQRTQQEDSAVYLCASSPQGPSPYTEAFFGQGTRLTVV.

This chain uses TRBV6-5 with TRBJ2-7, with TRBD1 matching 7 bases. The CDR3 contains 13 residues. The ends lost 6 bases at V and 3 bases at J; junction bases unmatched: 5. Germline V gene sequence: CDR1 MNHEY, CDR2 SVGAGI. Written as DNA, the CDR3 is TGTGCCAGCAGACAGACAGGGAACTACGAGCAGTACTTC. Protein sequence: CASRQTGNYEQYF.

The chain links TRBV11-2 to TRBJ1-3; maybe TRBD1 (5 bases). The V and J ends lost 5 bases and 0 bases respectively, with 11 bases between them. CDR3 length: 15 residues. Germline CDR1 and CDR2: SGHAT and FQNNGV. CDR3 loop: CASSVRTHSGNTIYF. For the CDR3, the DNA is TGTGCCAGCAGCGTAAGGACACACTCTGGAAACACCATATATTTT.

This chain uses TRBV27 with TRBJ2-7; 11 nucleotides line up with TRBD1. This CDR3 region has 17 residues. Per germline, CDR1 MNHEY and CDR2 SMNVEV (reference sequence). V gave up 6 bases and J gave up 1 base; unmatched junction bases: 11. Written as DNA, the CDR3 is TGTGCCAGCAGCTTCCTTACCGGGACAGGGGGGTCCTACGAGCAGTACTTC. It yields the protein CASSFLTGTGGSYEQYF.

The rearrangement uses TRBV28 and TRBJ1-2, with D possibly matching TRBD1 (5 bases). V was cut by 6 bases and J by 6 bases, with 14 bases left in between. CDR1 and CDR2 (germline): MDHEN, SYDVKM. There are 13 residues in the CDR3. The CDR3 region is CASRWQGWDGYTF. For the CDR3, the DNA is TGTGCCAGCAGGTGGCAGGGCTGGGATGGCTACACCTTC.

This clone has more than one count but fewer than ten. The chain uses TRBV10-3 and TRBJ1-3; weak D call: TRBD1 (5 bases). This CDR3 is built from 15 residues. Per the germline V gene, CDR1 is ENHRY and CDR2 is SYGVKD. Trimming removed 6 bases at V and 4 bases at J, with 16 bases between. This CDR3 is CAISPAGIGGNTIYF. CDR3 sequence (DNA): TGTGCCATCAGCCCAGCAGGGATTGGGGGAAACACCATATATTTT.

The chain links TRBV4-1 to TRBJ1-4; TRBD1 matches 9 bases. Germline V gene sequence: CDR1 MGHRA, CDR2 YSYEKL. The CDR3 sequence is 17 residues long. With 4 bases clipped from V and 3 bases from J, the junction kept 9 bases outside the gene matches. CDR3 nucleotide sequence: TGCGCCAGCAGCCGGCGCATCGGGACAGGGCCTAATGAAAAACTGTTTTTT. It translates to CASSRRIGTGPNEKLFF.

This clone was observed a handful of times. The J gene is TRBJ2-7, the V gene TRBV27; TRBD1 matches at 7 bases. The V and J ends lost 5 bases and 6 bases, in that order; junction bases with no gene match: 7. This CDR3 region has 13 residues. Germline lookup yields CDR1 MNHEY and CDR2 SMNVEV (reference sequence). Here the CDR3 reads CASSPYTGAEQYF. In nucleotides, the CDR3 is TGTGCCAGCAGTCCGTACACAGGGGCCGAGCAGTACTTC.

The chain combines TRBV18 with TRBJ1-6; TRBD1 matches 8 bases. Losses at the gene ends were 5 bases for V and 1 base for J; bases not matched to a gene: 4. CDR3 length: 16 residues. Germline CDR1 KGHSH, CDR2 LQKENI. The CDR3: CASSVQGESYNSPLHF. CDR3 DNA sequence: TGTGCCAGCTCAGTACAGGGGGAATCCTATAATTCACCCCTCCACTTT.

The table lists this clone with a few counts. The chain uses TRBV2 and TRBJ2-3; D uncertain. The V end lost 11 bases, the J end lost 4 bases, and 10 bases lay between the germline ends. Germline assignment: CDR1 SNHLY and CDR2 FYNNEI. The CDR3 is 11 residues long. CDR3 in DNA: TGTGCCGGAGCAGAGGCAGATACGCAGTATTTT. Its protein is CAGAEADTQYF.

This chain uses TRBV9 with TRBJ2-5; no definite D call. Trimming cost V 2 bases and J 5 bases, with 10 bases left between them. CDR3 length: 13 residues. Germline CDR1 is SGDLS and CDR2 is YYNGEE. The CDR3 region is CASSVELGETQYF. In DNA, the CDR3 is TGTGCCAGCAGCGTTGAACTCGGGGAGACCCAGTACTTC. The entire variable domain, with the rest obtained from reference TRBV9 and TRBJ2-5, is as follows: DSGVTQTPKHLITATGQRVTLRCSPRSGDLSVYWYQQSLDQGLQFLIQYYNGEERAKGNILERFSAQQFPDLHSELNLSSLELGDSALYFCASSVELGETQYFGPGTRLLVL.

V and J are TRBV4-1 and TRBJ1-4; D gene ambiguous. The CDR3 is 15 amino acids. Germline V gene lookup returns CDR1 MGHRA and CDR2 YSYEKL. The V and J ends lost 4 bases and 1 base respectively, with 10 bases between them. The CDR3 region has the DNA TGCGCCAGCAGCCCCTTGACAATAACTAATGAAAAACTGTTTTTT. This gives the protein CASSPLTITNEKLFF.

This sequence joins TRBV10-3 and TRBJ2-7, with a tentative D call TRBD1 (7 bases). This CDR3 has 14 amino acids. Germline CDR1 ENHRY, CDR2 SYGVKD. Trimming took off 4 bases at V and 3 bases at J, with 13 bases between the two ends. CDR3 sequence reads: CAISGGGTVYEQYF. The CDR3 DNA sequence: TGTGCCATCAGTGGCGGAGGGACAGTCTACGAGCAGTACTTC.

This chain joins TRBV19 and TRBJ2-2, with D tentatively TRBD2 (6 bases). The CDR3 totals 16 residues. Per germline, CDR1 LNHDA and CDR2 SQIVND (reference sequence). The ends were cut back, 1 base at V and 4 bases at J, with 13 bases in the middle. The CDR3: CASSIGTPAGTGELFF. CDR3 nucleotide sequence: TGTGCCAGTAGTATAGGTACCCCAGCGGGCACCGGGGAGCTGTTTTTT.

The V and J genes are TRBV28 and TRBJ2-2; 11 bases line up with TRBD2. V trimming: 6 bases; J trimming: 4 bases; junction bases outside the gene matches: 1. Germline CDR1 and CDR2: MDHEN and SYDVKM. The length of the CDR3 is 14 residues. The CDR3 loop is CASRLAGGTGELFF. CDR3 in DNA: TGTGCCAGCAGGCTAGCGGGGGGCACCGGGGAGCTGTTTTTT.

This sequence joins TRBV27 and TRBJ2-1, with 10 bases lining up with TRBD2. This CDR3 comprises 16 residues. Germline assignment: CDR1 MNHEY and CDR2 SMNVEV (reference sequence). The V gene end was trimmed by 4 bases and the J gene end by 0 bases; junction bases not matched to a gene: 3. DNA of the CDR3: TGTGCCAGCAGTTCCTCTAGCGGGAGCTCCTACAATGAGCAGTTCTTC. Its translation: CASSSSSGSSYNEQFF.

The rearrangement uses TRBV9 and TRBJ1-3; a possible D gene is TRBD1 (5 bases). This CDR3 has 16 amino acids. The germline CDR1 and CDR2 sequences are SGDLS and YYNGEE. V lost 0 bases to trimming and J lost 0 bases, with 10 bases between them. DNA of the CDR3: TGTGCCAGCAGCGTAGGACAGTCCTCCTCTGGAAACACCATATATTTT. Amino acids: CASSVGQSSSGNTIYF.